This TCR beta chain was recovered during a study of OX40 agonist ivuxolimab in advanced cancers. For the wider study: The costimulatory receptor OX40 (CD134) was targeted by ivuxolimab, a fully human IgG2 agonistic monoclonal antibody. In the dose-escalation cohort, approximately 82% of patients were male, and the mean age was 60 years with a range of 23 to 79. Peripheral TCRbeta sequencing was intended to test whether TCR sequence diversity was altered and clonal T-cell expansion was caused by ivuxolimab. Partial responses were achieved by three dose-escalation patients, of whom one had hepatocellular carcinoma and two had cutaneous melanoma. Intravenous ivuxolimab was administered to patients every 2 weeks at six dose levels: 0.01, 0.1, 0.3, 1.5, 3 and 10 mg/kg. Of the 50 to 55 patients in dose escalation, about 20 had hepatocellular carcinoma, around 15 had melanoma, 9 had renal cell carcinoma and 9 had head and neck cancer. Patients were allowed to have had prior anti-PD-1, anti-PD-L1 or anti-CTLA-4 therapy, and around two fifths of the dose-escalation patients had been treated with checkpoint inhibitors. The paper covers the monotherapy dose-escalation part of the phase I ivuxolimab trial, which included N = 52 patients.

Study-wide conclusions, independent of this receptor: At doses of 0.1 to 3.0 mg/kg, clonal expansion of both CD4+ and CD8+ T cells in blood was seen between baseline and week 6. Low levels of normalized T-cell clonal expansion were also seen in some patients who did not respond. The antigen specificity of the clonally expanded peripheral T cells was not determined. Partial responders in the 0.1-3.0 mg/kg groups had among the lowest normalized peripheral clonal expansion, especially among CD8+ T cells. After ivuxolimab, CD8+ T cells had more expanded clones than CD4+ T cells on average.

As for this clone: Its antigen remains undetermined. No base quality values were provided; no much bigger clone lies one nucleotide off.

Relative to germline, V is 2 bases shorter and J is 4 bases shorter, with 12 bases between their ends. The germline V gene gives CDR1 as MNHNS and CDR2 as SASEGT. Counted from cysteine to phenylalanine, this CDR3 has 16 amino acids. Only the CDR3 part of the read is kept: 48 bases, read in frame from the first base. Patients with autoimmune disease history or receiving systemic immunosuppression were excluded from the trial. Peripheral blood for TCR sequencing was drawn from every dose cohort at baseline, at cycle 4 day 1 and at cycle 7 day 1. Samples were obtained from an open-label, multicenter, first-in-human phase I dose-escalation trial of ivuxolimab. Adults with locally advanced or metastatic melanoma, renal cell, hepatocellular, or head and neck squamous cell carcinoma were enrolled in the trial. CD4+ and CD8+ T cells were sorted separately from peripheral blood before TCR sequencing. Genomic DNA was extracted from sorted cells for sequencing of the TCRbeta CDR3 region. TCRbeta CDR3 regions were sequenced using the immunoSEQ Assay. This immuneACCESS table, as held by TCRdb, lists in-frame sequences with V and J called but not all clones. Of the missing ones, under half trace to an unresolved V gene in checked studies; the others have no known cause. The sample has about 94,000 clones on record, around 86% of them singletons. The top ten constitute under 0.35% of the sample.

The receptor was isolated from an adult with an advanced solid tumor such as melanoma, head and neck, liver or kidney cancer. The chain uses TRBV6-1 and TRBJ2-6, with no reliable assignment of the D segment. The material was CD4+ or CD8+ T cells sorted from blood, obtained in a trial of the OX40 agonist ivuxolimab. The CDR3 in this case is CASSEKTLGGANVLTF. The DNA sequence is TGTGCCAGCAGTGAAAAGACTCTGGGCGGGGCCAACGTCCTGACTTTC.